Below are 30 T cell receptor beta chains sequenced from a single sample in a study of T cell repertoires in cytomegalovirus infection (dated by TCRdb to the late 2010s). The sequencing machine was an Illumina HiSeq 1500. TCRdb trimmed public reads at Q25 via fastp, called clones via MiXCR and kept in-frame beta chains. Identical CDR3 proteins give one entry, which carries the most common genes and DNA. The sample table holds 250,000 or so distinct CDR3 sequences, of which approximately 9% were seen once. Over 13% of the sample goes to the ten largest clones. The sample was PBMCs. The receptors shown here come from a human donor in good health (CMV status not recorded). Some clones in this sample may be carry-over from other donors' samples.

This clonotype was seen many times. The V gene is TRBV7-8, the J gene TRBJ1-2; the D gene is possibly TRBD1 (6 bases). The CDR3 extends over 13 amino acids. Trimming stripped 5 bases from V and 4 bases from J, with 11 bases between. Germline V gives CDR1 SGHVS, CDR2 FQNEAQ. The CDR3, as DNA: TGTGCCAGCAGCCAAGACAGGCGCTATGGCTACACCTTC. It translates to CASSQDRRYGYTF.

In DNA, the CDR3 is TGCAGTGCTAGGAGGGGACAGGGGGCTAGTAATGAGCAGTTCTTC. The encoded protein is CSARRGQGASNEQFF. The rearrangement links TRBV20-1 to TRBJ2-1; 12 nucleotides agree with TRBD1. V lost 3 bases, J lost 7 bases, and 7 bases stayed unmatched. In germline, CDR1 is DFQATT, CDR2 SNEGSKA (reference sequence). The CDR3 sequence is 15 residues long.

The rearrangement links TRBV5-1 to TRBJ1-1; 7 bases match TRBD1. J gave up 4 bases and V 3 bases, and 12 bases lay outside the gene matches. This CDR3 region has 16 residues. Germline V gene sequence: CDR1 SGHRS, CDR2 YFSETQ. Written as DNA, the CDR3 is TGCGCCAGCAGCTCAACCAGGGGGTCCGGGGGCACTGAAGCTTTCTTT. Its protein product is CASSSTRGSGGTEAFF.

This clonotype was seen at least ten times. V gene TRBV7-9 combines with J gene TRBJ1-1; 9 positions agree with TRBD1. The CDR3 length is 17 residues. V lost 5 bases, J lost 0 bases, and 10 bases stayed unmatched. CDR1 SEHNR and CDR2 FQNEAQ come from the germline V gene (reference sequence). CDR3 in DNA: TGTGCCAGCAGCCTCGGACAGGGGTCTTTAATGAACACTGAAGCTTTCTTT. This codes for CASSLGQGSLMNTEAFF.

This clonotype showed up many times. The CDR3 DNA reads TGTGCCAGTACGGAGGGGGGCGAGCAGTTCTTC. This translates into CASTEGGEQFF. V is TRBV19 and J is TRBJ2-1, with D perhaps given as TRBD1 or TRBD2 (6 bases each). The V gene's germline CDR1 is LNHDA and CDR2 SQIVND (reference sequence). V lost 7 bases and J 10 bases, leaving 11 bases between the germline ends. The length of the CDR3 is 11 residues.

This clonotype appeared many times. This sequence joins TRBV7-2 and TRBJ2-3; 12 nucleotides match TRBD2. Looked up from germline, CDR1 is SGHTA and CDR2 is FQGNSA. CDR3 length: 16 amino acids. Trimming cost V 5 bases and J 5 bases; bases outside gene matches: 8. This CDR3 is CASSQRTSGVGDTQYF. CDR3 DNA: TGTGCCAGCAGCCAACGGACTAGCGGGGTAGGAGATACGCAGTATTTT.

The rearrangement uses TRBV4-1 and TRBJ2-7, with 12 nucleotides matching TRBD2. CDR3 length: 15 residues. Germline V gene data show CDR1 as MGHRA and CDR2 as YSYEKL. V lost 4 bases, J lost 5 bases, and 6 bases stayed unmatched. In nucleotides, the CDR3 is TGCGCCAGCAGCCGTCGACTAGCGGGAGTTCACGAGCAGTACTTC. This gives the protein CASSRRLAGVHEQYF.

This clonotype was picked up many times. The chain employs TRBV5-6 and TRBJ2-5; 7 bases agree with TRBD1. The CDR3 is 16 amino acids. Germline V gives CDR1 SGHDT, CDR2 YYEEEE. The junction had 16 bases not matched to a gene; V was cut back by 6 bases and J by 5 bases. Written as DNA, the CDR3 is TGTGCCAGCAAAGGGGCCGGGACAGTTCCCTCGGAGACCCAGTACTTC. This sequence encodes CASKGAGTVPSETQYF. Full variable domain (remainder filled in from reference TRBV5-6 and TRBJ2-5): DAGVTQSPTHLIKTRGQQVTLRCSPKSGHDTVSWYQQALGQGPQFIFQYYEEEERQRGNFPDRFSGHQFPNYSSELNVNALLLGDSALYLCASKGAGTVPSETQYFGPGTRLLVL.

This clonotype was counted at least ten times. This chain links TRBV20-1 with TRBJ2-1, with a weak D call TRBD2 (6 bases). CDR1 and CDR2 (germline): DFQATT, SNEGSKA (reference sequence). Trimming removed 2 bases from V and 0 bases from J, with 17 bases in between. The CDR3 totals 17 residues. For the CDR3, the DNA is TGCAGTGCTAGAAATCCACAGCGGGTAAGCTCCTACAATGAGCAGTTCTTC. This translates into CSARNPQRVSSYNEQFF.

This clonotype occurred many times. This chain joins TRBV15 and TRBJ1-2; no clear D gene. The CDR3 consists of 14 residues. V was cut by 0 bases and J by 4 bases, with 9 bases left in between. Germline assignment: CDR1 LNHNV and CDR2 YYDKDF (reference sequence). CDR3 residues: CATSRDREPYGYTF. CDR3 in DNA: TGTGCCACCAGCAGAGATAGGGAACCCTATGGCTACACCTTC.

CDR3: CASSQQTNTEAFF. CDR3 nucleotide sequence: TGTGCCAGCAGCCAACAGACAAACACTGAAGCTTTCTTT. The chain couples TRBV14 to TRBJ1-1; unclear D gene. Germline V lookup: CDR1 SGHDN, CDR2 FVKESK. This CDR3 region has 13 residues. V lost 2 bases and J 2 bases, leaving 6 bases between the germline ends.

The sample holds a few counts of this clonotype. The chain links TRBV7-2 to TRBJ2-1, with 7 bases lining up with TRBD1. The germline V gene encodes CDR1 SGHTA and CDR2 FQGNSA. The trim removed 2 bases at V and 7 bases at J, leaving 5 bases unmatched. This CDR3 is 14 amino acids long. The CDR3 coding sequence is TGTGCCAGCAGCTTACCCCGACAGGGAAATGAGCAGTTCTTC. Residues: CASSLPRQGNEQFF.

This clonotype appeared a few times. The rearrangement links TRBV30 to TRBJ1-4; D gene ambiguous. The CDR3 extends over 15 amino acids. The V gene lost 4 bases and the J gene lost 8 bases, with 20 bases spanning the gap. Germline V gene data show CDR1 as GTSNPN and CDR2 as SVGIG (reference sequence). The CDR3 nucleotides are TGTGCCTGGAATAAGGACTCGGGGAAAGGCGAAAAACTGTTTTTT. Translated, it gives CAWNKDSGKGEKLFF.

This clonotype appeared many times. The rearrangement joins TRBV29-1 to TRBJ1-2, with no clear D. Deletions cut 2 bases from V and 6 bases from J, with 13 bases between. From germline, CDR1 is SQVTM and CDR2 ANQGSEA. This CDR3 spans 13 amino acids. CDR3 sequence (DNA): TGCAGCGTTGAAAGTACAGAAAGCCATGGCTACACCTTC. Translated, it gives CSVESTESHGYTF.

This clonotype was found many times. This chain links TRBV18 with TRBJ1-1; 7 positions match TRBD1. Trimming at V came to 3 bases and at J to 1 base, leaving 5 bases not matched to a gene. Germline V CDR1 and CDR2: KGHSH, LQKENI. This CDR3 has 15 amino acids. The CDR3 coding sequence is TGTGCCAGCTCACCCTCGACAGGGAGGAACACTGAAGCTTTCTTT. This codes for CASSPSTGRNTEAFF.

This clonotype was observed at least ten times. The chain employs TRBV7-2 and TRBJ2-7; D not resolved. Trimming took off 5 bases at V and 4 bases at J, with 6 bases between the two ends. In germline, CDR1 is SGHTA, CDR2 FQGNSA. The length of the CDR3 is 11 residues. CDR3 sequence (DNA): TGTGCCAGCAGCCCAATGTACGAGCAGTACTTC. It encodes CASSPMYEQYF.

This clonotype was recorded at least ten times. The rearrangement uses TRBV25-1 and TRBJ1-2; D gene ambiguous. The germline gives CDR1 MGHDK, CDR2 SYGVNS. Trimming shortened V by 1 base and J by 4 bases, and 7 bases separated the two germline ends. The CDR3 length is 13 residues. CDR3 protein: CASSEFTGYGYTF. CDR3 in DNA: TGTGCCAGCAGTGAATTCACGGGCTATGGCTACACCTTC.

In its sample, this clonotype was seen many times. This chain connects TRBV7-6 to TRBJ2-3; TRBD1 is a possible D gene (5 bases). The CDR3 runs to 16 residues. Trimming stripped 1 base from V and 5 bases from J, with 16 bases between. Germline V CDR1 and CDR2: SGHVS, FNYEAQ. CDR3 sequence (DNA): TGTGCCAGCAGCTTAGTCGCAGGGAAAGGTCAAGATACGCAGTATTTT. Amino acids: CASSLVAGKGQDTQYF.

This clonotype has ten or more counts. The chain links TRBV28 to TRBJ1-5, with D unresolved. The V end was cut by 2 bases, the J end by 5 bases, with 7 bases between. This CDR3 is 13 amino acids long. The germline V gene has CDR1 MDHEN and CDR2 SYDVKM. The CDR3 DNA reads as TGTGCCAGCAGTTTAGGGAGGTATCAGCCCCAGCATTTT. Its translation: CASSLGRYQPQHF. Based on the CDR3 plus reference TRBV28 and TRBJ1-5, the full variable domain is DVKVTQSSRYLVKRTGEKVFLECVQDMDHENMFWYRQDPGLGLRLIYFSYDVKMKEKGDIPEGYSVSREKKERFSLILESASTNQTSMYLCASSLGRYQPQHFGDGTRLSIL.

As DNA, the CDR3 is TGTGCCAGCAGTTTTCATTCCTACGAGCAGTACTTC. It codes for CASSFHSYEQYF. J is TRBJ2-7 and V is TRBV12-3 or TRBV12-4; D not resolved. The CDR3 sequence is 12 residues long. The V gene lost 3 bases and the J gene lost 1 base, with 4 bases spanning the gap.

This chain connects TRBV7-9 to TRBJ1-1, with 8 bases that match TRBD1. V was clipped by 1 base and J by 7 bases; unmatched bases: 5. There are 14 residues in the CDR3. CDR1 SEHNR and CDR2 FQNEAQ come from the germline V gene (reference sequence). The CDR3 here is CASSLGQGPLEAFF. The DNA of the CDR3 is TGTGCCAGCAGCTTAGGACAGGGGCCCCTTGAAGCTTTCTTT.

The table lists this clonotype with many counts. The V gene is TRBV7-2, the J gene TRBJ2-5; 10 bases line up with TRBD1. The CDR3 runs to 15 residues. Losses at the gene ends were 5 bases for V and 5 bases for J; bases not matched to a gene: 8. CDR1 is SGHTA, CDR2 FQGNSA, per germline. The CDR3 DNA reads TGTGCCAGCAGCCGACAGGGGGCGGTACAGGAGACCCAGTACTTC. This sequence encodes CASSRQGAVQETQYF.

The gene calls are TRBV5-1 and TRBJ2-1; 7 nucleotides line up with TRBD2. CDR1 SGHRS and CDR2 YFSETQ come from the germline V gene. There are 14 residues in the CDR3. The V gene end was trimmed by 0 bases and the J gene end by 9 bases; junction bases not matched to a gene: 6. The CDR3 DNA reads TGCGCCAGCAGCTTGGCGCGGGAGTCGATTGAGCAGTTCTTC. As protein: CASSLARESIEQFF.

This clonotype was picked up many times. The V gene is TRBV11-2, the J gene TRBJ1-1, with TRBD1 identical over 8 bases. Germline V CDR1 and CDR2: SGHAT, FQNNGV. The CDR3 length is 14 residues. Trimming cost V 3 bases and J 7 bases; bases outside gene matches: 7. The CDR3 reads CASSFGQGGGEAFF. CDR3 DNA: TGTGCCAGCAGCTTCGGACAGGGAGGCGGTGAAGCTTTCTTT.

This clonotype was seen ten or more times. The rearrangement joins TRBV14 to TRBJ2-7, with D perhaps TRBD1 (6 bases). Germline values: CDR1 SGHDN, CDR2 FVKESK. The germline V and J ends were trimmed by 4 bases and 2 bases, with 9 bases remaining between them. There are 13 residues in the CDR3. The CDR3 region has the DNA TGTGCCAGCAGCCCGGACAGTGCCTACGAGCAGTACTTC. Residues: CASSPDSAYEQYF.

This clonotype was observed at least ten times. The chain joins TRBV7-2 to TRBJ2-7; the D gene is possibly TRBD2 (6 bases). CDR1 is SGHTA and CDR2 is FQGNSA in the germline V gene. The CDR3 length is 15 residues. Trimming removed 6 bases from V and 6 bases from J, with 21 bases in between. The CDR3 DNA is TGTGCCAGCAGTTTTAGAGCCGGGAGCGCGGGCGAGCAGTACTTC. Translation: CASSFRAGSAGEQYF.

This chain joins TRBV5-1 and TRBJ1-1; weak D call: TRBD1 (6 bases). Germline V lookup: CDR1 SGHRS, CDR2 YFSETQ. V was clipped by 3 bases and J by 1 base, with 19 bases between them. The CDR3 runs 17 residues. The chain's CDR3 is CASSSTGRLGRNTEAFF. The CDR3 DNA is TGCGCCAGCAGCTCCACAGGGAGATTGGGAAGGAACACTGAAGCTTTCTTT.

This rearrangement joins TRBV12-3 or TRBV12-4 to TRBJ1-6, with 10 bases fitting TRBD1. This CDR3 contains 13 residues. The J segment lost 8 bases and the V segment lost 5 bases, leaving 0 bases of the junction unmatched. DNA of the CDR3: TGTGCCAGCAGTGGACAGGGGGATTCACCCCTCCACTTT. Its translation is CASSGQGDSPLHF.

The sample holds many counts of this clonotype. J is TRBJ1-5 and V is TRBV28, with D possibly being TRBD1 (5 bases). The CDR3 loop spans 13 amino acids. V lost 9 bases to trimming and J lost 6 bases, with 15 bases between them. Germline CDR1 and CDR2: MDHEN and SYDVKM. In DNA, the CDR3 is TGTGCCAGTTTGAGCAGGGAGACTCAGCCCCAGCATTTT. This sequence encodes CASLSRETQPQHF.

This clonotype has at least ten counts. The rearrangement joins TRBV7-8 to TRBJ1-5; TRBD1 might be the D (5 bases). The V gene's germline CDR1 is SGHVS and CDR2 FQNEAQ. This CDR3 spans 16 amino acids. Trimming removed 2 bases at V and 2 bases at J, with 13 bases between. This CDR3 reads CASSLPAGEGNQPQHF. In DNA, the CDR3 is TGTGCCAGCAGCTTACCGGCGGGGGAGGGCAATCAGCCCCAGCATTTT.